This entry lists 31 T cell receptor beta chains sequenced from one sample in a study of STAT5B mutations in CD4+ large granular lymphocyte leukemia. Clones were sequenced by immunoSEQ multiplex PCR, and TCRdb holds only the in-frame ones, with some missing. The sample includes more than 30,000 clones, about 88% of them seen just once. What was sequenced was CD4+ T cells from blood buffy coats. These receptors all stem from a human donor in good health.

This chain uses TRBV6-5 with TRBJ1-4, with 7 bases fitting TRBD1. V dropped 5 bases and J dropped 8; count of bases not matched to a gene: 8. Germline V lookup: CDR1 MNHEY, CDR2 SVGAGI. This CDR3 region has 14 residues. Here the CDR3 DNA reads TGTGCCAGCAGTCCGACAGGGTTAAGGGAAAAACTGTTTTTT. It specifies CASSPTGLREKLFF.

Here the CDR3 reads CASSPWTSGTSSYNEQFF. CDR3 nucleotides: TGTGCCAGCAGTCCCTGGACTAGCGGGACGAGCTCCTACAATGAGCAGTTCTTC. The J gene is TRBJ2-1, the V gene TRBV28; the match to TRBD2 covers 12 bases. Germline V gene sequence: CDR1 MDHEN, CDR2 SYDVKM. CDR3 length: 18 residues. V lost 5 bases to trimming and J lost 0 bases; unmatched junction nucleotides: 8. Looking up the rest from reference TRBV28 and TRBJ2-1 gives the full variable domain: DVKVTQSSRYLVKRTGEKVFLECVQDMDHENMFWYRQDPGLGLRLIYFSYDVKMKEKGDIPEGYSVSREKKERFSLILESASTNQTSMYLCASSPWTSGTSSYNEQFFGPGTRLTVL.

This clone has only one observation. This rearrangement joins TRBV5-4 to TRBJ1-1; D ambiguous. The V gene lost 4 bases and the J gene lost 3 bases, with 13 bases spanning the gap. CDR1 is SGHNT and CDR2 is YYREEE in the germline V gene (reference sequence). CDR3 length: 14 residues. CDR3 protein: CASSQGRSYTEAFF. CDR3 coding DNA: TGTGCCAGCAGCCAAGGACGGTCTTACACTGAAGCTTTCTTT. Full variable domain (missing parts from reference TRBV5-4 and TRBJ1-1): ETGVTQSPTHLIKTRGQQVTLRCSSQSGHNTVSWYQQALGQGPQFIFQYYREEENGRGNFPPRFSGLQFPNYSSELNVNALELDDSALYLCASSQGRSYTEAFFGQGTRLTVV.

The chain uses TRBV10-1 and TRBJ2-1, with 8 bases fitting TRBD2. J lost 15 bases, V lost 0 bases, and 13 bases had no gene match. Germline loops: CDR1 WNHNN, CDR2 SYGVQD (reference sequence). The CDR3 is made up of 15 amino acids. CDR3 nucleotides: TGCGCCAGCAGTGAGTCGAAAGGTAGCGGGACCAGGGGGTTCTTC. Its translation: CASSESKGSGTRGFF.

The chain recombines TRBV4-2 with TRBJ2-3, with D unclear. Germline CDR1 and CDR2: LGHNA and YNFKEQ. V dropped 1 base and J dropped 1 base, with 6 bases sitting between them. The CDR3 has 14 amino acids. The chain's CDR3 is CASSQGSGTDTQYF. The CDR3 coding sequence is TGTGCCAGCAGCCAAGGTTCAGGCACAGATACGCAGTATTTT.

The V and J genes are TRBV28 and TRBJ2-7, with 12 bases lining up with TRBD1. The CDR3 contains 16 residues. Germline CDR1 is MDHEN and CDR2 is SYDVKM. The V gene end was trimmed by 4 bases and the J gene end by 4 bases; junction bases not matched to a gene: 8. The chain's CDR3 is CASSSPGDRGRYEQYF. The CDR3 DNA is TGTGCCAGCAGTTCCCCGGGGGACAGGGGGCGATACGAGCAGTACTTC.

This chain uses TRBV7-8 with TRBJ2-1; TRBD2 agrees at 12 bases. The CDR3 consists of 19 residues. CDR1 SGHVS and CDR2 FQNEAQ come from the germline V gene. Unmatched junction bases numbered 13, after V lost 1 base and J lost 6 bases. The CDR3 loop reads CASSLDQGHLAGGVNEQFF. The CDR3 DNA reads as TGTGCCAGCAGCTTAGATCAGGGACACCTAGCGGGAGGGGTCAATGAGCAGTTCTTC. Filled out from reference TRBV7-8 and TRBJ2-1, the complete variable domain reads GAGVSQSPRYKVAKRGQDVALRCDPISGHVSLFWYQQALGQGPEFLTYFQNEAQLDKSGLPSDRFFAERPEGSVSTLKIQRTQQEDSAVYLCASSLDQGHLAGGVNEQFFGPGTRLTVL.

This clone has more than one count but fewer than ten. This chain uses TRBV28 with TRBJ1-1, with D perhaps TRBD1 (6 bases). Trimming removed 3 bases at V and 0 bases at J, with 11 bases between. The CDR3 contains 15 residues. From germline, CDR1 is MDHEN and CDR2 SYDVKM. The CDR3 loop is CASSFGGAVNTEAFF. CDR3 DNA sequence: TGTGCCAGCAGTTTTGGGGGGGCGGTGAACACTGAAGCTTTCTTT.

The gene calls are TRBV4-2 and TRBJ1-1, with D hard to call. V lost 0 bases, J lost 0 bases, and 14 bases lay in between. In germline, CDR1 is LGHNA, CDR2 YNFKEQ. This CDR3 is 17 amino acids long. The CDR3 nucleotides are TGTGCCAGCAGCCAAGATGGAGGCAGGACCATGAACACTGAAGCTTTCTTT. Amino acids: CASSQDGGRTMNTEAFF.

J is TRBJ2-6 and V is TRBV7-9, with D perhaps being TRBD1 or TRBD2 (6 bases each). V gave up 7 bases and J gave up 2 bases, with 15 bases separating them. Germline values: CDR1 SEHNR, CDR2 FQNEAQ (reference sequence). This CDR3 spans 16 amino acids. In DNA form, the CDR3 reads TGTGCCAGCACCCCAAGAGGGGGGACTGGGGCCAACGTCCTGACTTTC. This translates into CASTPRGGTGANVLTF.

J is TRBJ2-7 and V is TRBV14; D is perhaps TRBD2 (7 bases). Germline V lookup: CDR1 SGHDN, CDR2 FVKESK. The ends were cut back, 0 bases at V and 1 base at J, with 13 bases in the middle. The CDR3 covers 16 residues. CDR3 amino acids: CASSQDRGGWSYEQYF. CDR3 nucleotide sequence: TGTGCCAGCAGCCAAGATAGGGGGGGATGGTCCTACGAGCAGTACTTC.

The chain has TRBV19 and TRBJ2-2, with D hard to call. V was cut by 0 bases and J by 5 bases, with 10 bases left in between. In germline, CDR1 is LNHDA, CDR2 SQIVND (reference sequence). The CDR3 contains 15 residues. The CDR3 DNA follows: TGTGCCAGTAGTATAGATCAGGCCGTAACCGGGGAGCTGTTTTTT. This gives the protein CASSIDQAVTGELFF.

The gene calls are TRBV30 and TRBJ1-3; the match to TRBD1 covers 9 bases. In germline, CDR1 is GTSNPN, CDR2 SVGIG (reference sequence). The ends lost 5 bases at V and 0 bases at J; junction bases unmatched: 8. The CDR3 extends over 16 amino acids. The DNA for the CDR3 is TGTGCCTGGGGTCGGGACAGGGTCCCCTCTGGAAACACCATATATTTT. Translation gives CAWGRDRVPSGNTIYF.

The chain uses TRBV30 and TRBJ2-2; D ambiguous. V lost 7 bases and J lost 7, with 13 bases in between. The CDR3 is 12 residues long. The V gene's germline CDR1 is GTSNPN and CDR2 SVGIG (reference sequence). This CDR3 is CASQRQFGELFF. CDR3 DNA sequence: TGTGCCTCCCAACGTCAGTTCGGGGAGCTGTTTTTT.

The CDR3 DNA reads TGTGCCAGCAGTAATCCCACAGGGGTACCCCTCCACTTT. It specifies CASSNPTGVPLHF. The chain links TRBV2 to TRBJ1-6, with 7 nucleotides matching TRBD1. The V and J ends lost 5 bases and 12 bases, in that order; junction bases with no gene match: 7. The germline gives CDR1 SNHLY, CDR2 FYNNEI. This CDR3 has 13 amino acids.

The rearrangement uses TRBV7-9 and TRBJ2-1; 8 nucleotides align to TRBD2. The J segment lost 6 bases and the V segment lost 5 bases, leaving 9 bases of the junction unmatched. This CDR3 comprises 15 residues. CDR1 SEHNR and CDR2 FQNEAQ come from the germline V gene (reference sequence). The DNA for the CDR3 is TGTGCCAGCAGCGTGGGCGGGAGGAGCAGCAATGAGCAGTTCTTC. Translated: CASSVGGRSSNEQFF.

The chain employs TRBV6-5 and TRBJ2-3; 8 bases line up with TRBD1. V gave up 2 bases and J gave up 2 bases; unmatched junction bases: 0. The CDR3 spans 14 residues. The germline V gene encodes CDR1 MNHEY and CDR2 SVGAGI. The CDR3 DNA reads as TGTGCCAGCAGTTACCAGGGGGCCACAGATACGCAGTATTTT. Translating it yields CASSYQGATDTQYF.

J is TRBJ1-2 and V is TRBV28, with 7 nucleotides matching TRBD1. CDR1 and CDR2 from the germline V gene are MDHEN and SYDVKM. The CDR3 is made up of 15 amino acids. V gave up 6 bases and J gave up 3 bases; unmatched junction bases: 10. As DNA, the CDR3 is TGTGCCAGCAGACGGACTGGGGGACAGTACTATGGCTACACCTTC. It is translated as CASRRTGGQYYGYTF.

The V and J genes are TRBV29-1 and TRBJ2-4, with 7 nucleotides matching TRBD1. The germline V gene encodes CDR1 SQVTM and CDR2 ANQGSEA. The V and J ends lost 4 bases and 7 bases, in that order; junction bases with no gene match: 10. This CDR3 has 14 amino acids. This chain's CDR3 is CSVGGLQGMNIQYF. CDR3 sequence (DNA): TGCAGCGTTGGGGGCCTACAGGGGATGAACATTCAGTACTTC.

This chain joins TRBV10-2 and TRBJ1-1; D not certain. V was cut by 2 bases and J by 2 bases, with 6 bases left in between. Germline CDR1 and CDR2: WSHSY and SAAADI. This CDR3 spans 13 amino acids. The CDR3 protein is CASSEARNTEAFF. The CDR3 nucleotides read TGCGCCAGCAGTGAGGCCAGAAACACTGAAGCTTTCTTT.

The chain uses TRBV7-9 and TRBJ1-1, with TRBD1 matching 11 bases. The V gene's germline CDR1 is SEHNR and CDR2 FQNEAQ (reference sequence). This CDR3 has 15 residues. V trimming: 5 bases; J trimming: 4 bases; junction bases outside the gene matches: 6. CDR3 sequence: CASSPDRGLVTEAFF. The CDR3 nucleotides read TGTGCCAGCAGCCCGGACAGGGGGCTCGTCACTGAAGCTTTCTTT.

This chain connects TRBV4-2 to TRBJ2-5, with 10 bases that match TRBD2. The J segment lost 5 bases and the V segment lost 0 bases, leaving 9 bases of the junction unmatched. Looked up from germline, CDR1 is LGHNA and CDR2 is YNFKEQ. The CDR3 is 17 residues long. The CDR3 nucleotides read TGTGCCAGCAGCCAAGAGCCCGAAGCGGGAGGGCAGGAGACCCAGTACTTC. It specifies CASSQEPEAGGQETQYF.

This clone has only a few counts. J is TRBJ1-4 and V is TRBV7-9; 9 nucleotides match TRBD1. CDR3 length: 14 residues. V lost 4 bases, J lost 6 bases, and 3 bases stayed unmatched. Germline V gene sequence: CDR1 SEHNR, CDR2 FQNEAQ (reference sequence). DNA for the CDR3: TGTGCCAGCAGCTCCGGGACAGGGTATGAAAAACTGTTTTTT. It translates to CASSSGTGYEKLFF.

The chain recombines TRBV5-1 with TRBJ2-5, with D possibly TRBD2 on 6 matching bases. This CDR3 has 12 residues. Germline CDR1 and CDR2: SGHRS and YFSETQ. Deletions cut 4 bases from V and 5 bases from J, with 9 bases between. CDR3 residues: CASSVAGETQYF. CDR3 in DNA: TGCGCCAGCAGCGTGGCGGGGGAGACCCAGTACTTC.

The chain recombines TRBV10-3 with TRBJ1-1, with 9 bases lining up with TRBD1. J was trimmed by 4 bases and V by 6 bases; bases with no gene match: 6. The CDR3 has 14 residues. CDR1 ENHRY and CDR2 SYGVKD come from the germline V gene. This CDR3 is CAISPGQGPTEAFF. CDR3 bases: TGTGCCATCAGCCCGGGACAGGGTCCCACTGAAGCTTTCTTT.

The chain carries TRBV5-6 and TRBJ1-2; unclear D gene. The germline CDR1 and CDR2 sequences are SGHDT and YYEEEE. The CDR3 totals 16 residues. Trimming removed 0 bases from V and 5 bases from J, with 17 bases in between. The CDR3 loop is CASSLVADLSGYGYTF. For the CDR3, the DNA is TGTGCCAGCAGCTTGGTAGCCGATTTATCGGGGTATGGCTACACCTTC.

V gene TRBV9 combines with J gene TRBJ2-1; 11 bases map to TRBD2. Germline CDR1 SGDLS, CDR2 YYNGEE. The junction had 9 bases not matched to a gene; V was cut back by 0 bases and J by 10 bases. This CDR3 is built from 16 residues. CDR3 in DNA: TGTGCCAGCAGCGTAGCTTTAGCGGGAGGGCCTGGAGAGCAGTTCTTC. This codes for CASSVALAGGPGEQFF.

This clone has a handful of counts. The rearrangement joins TRBV6-1 to TRBJ1-5; perhaps TRBD1 as D (6 bases). Per germline, CDR1 MNHNS and CDR2 SASEGT. The germline V and J ends were trimmed by 4 bases and 7 bases, with 11 bases remaining between them. There are 13 residues in the CDR3. The CDR3, as DNA: TGTGCCAGCAGTGTTGGGACACTCCAGCCCCAGCATTTT. Amino acid sequence: CASSVGTLQPQHF.

This rearrangement joins TRBV7-2 to TRBJ2-6; D remains unclear. V was trimmed by 1 base and J by 6 bases, leaving 10 bases between them. Germline V gene data show CDR1 as SGHTA and CDR2 as FQGNSA. This CDR3 spans 15 amino acids. The CDR3 region has the DNA TGTGCCAGCAGCTTAGTCCGGTTGGAGGCCAACGTCCTGACTTTC. Translating gives CASSLVRLEANVLTF.

The genes are TRBV19 and TRBJ2-6; D not resolved. The CDR3 covers 15 residues. Germline CDR1 LNHDA, CDR2 SQIVND (reference sequence). Trimming took off 1 base at V and 2 bases at J, with 6 bases between the two ends. The chain's CDR3 is CASSIVGTGANVLTF. The CDR3 nucleotides are TGTGCCAGTAGTATAGTAGGGACTGGGGCCAACGTCCTGACTTTC.

The chain recombines TRBV7-9 with TRBJ2-1; no clear D. Deletions cut 4 bases from V and 8 bases from J, with 12 bases between. The CDR3 runs 13 residues. Germline V CDR1 and CDR2: SEHNR, FQNEAQ (reference sequence). CDR3 coding DNA: TGTGCCAGCAGCTACCAAGGTTCGTATGAGCAGTTCTTC. It codes for CASSYQGSYEQFF.